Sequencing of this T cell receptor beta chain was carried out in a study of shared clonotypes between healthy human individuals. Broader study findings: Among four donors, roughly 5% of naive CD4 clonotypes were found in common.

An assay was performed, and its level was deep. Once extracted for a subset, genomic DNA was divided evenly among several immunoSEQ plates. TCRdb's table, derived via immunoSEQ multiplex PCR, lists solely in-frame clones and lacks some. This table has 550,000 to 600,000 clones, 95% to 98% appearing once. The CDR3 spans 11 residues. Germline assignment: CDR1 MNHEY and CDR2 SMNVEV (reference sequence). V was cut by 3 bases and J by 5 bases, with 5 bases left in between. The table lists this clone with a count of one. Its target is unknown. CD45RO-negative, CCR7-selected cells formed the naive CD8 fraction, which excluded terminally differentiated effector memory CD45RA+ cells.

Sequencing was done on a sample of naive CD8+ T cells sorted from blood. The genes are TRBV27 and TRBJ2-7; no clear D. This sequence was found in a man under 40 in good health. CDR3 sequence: CASSLVNEQYF. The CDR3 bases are TGTGCCAGCAGTTTGGTTAACGAGCAGTACTTC.